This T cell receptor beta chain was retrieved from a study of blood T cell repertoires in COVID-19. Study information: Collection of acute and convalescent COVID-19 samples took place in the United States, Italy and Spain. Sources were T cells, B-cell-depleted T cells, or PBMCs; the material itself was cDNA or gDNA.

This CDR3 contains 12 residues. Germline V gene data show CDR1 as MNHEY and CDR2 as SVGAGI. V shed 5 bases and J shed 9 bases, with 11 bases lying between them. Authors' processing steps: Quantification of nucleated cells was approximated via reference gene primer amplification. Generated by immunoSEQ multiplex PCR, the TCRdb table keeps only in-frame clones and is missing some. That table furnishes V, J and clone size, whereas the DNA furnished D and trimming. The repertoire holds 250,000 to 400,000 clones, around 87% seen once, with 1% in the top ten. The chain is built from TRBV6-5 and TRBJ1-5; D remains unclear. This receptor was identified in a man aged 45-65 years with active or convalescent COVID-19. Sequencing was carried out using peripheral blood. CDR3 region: CASSPTVRPQHF. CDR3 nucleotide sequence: TGTGCCAGCAGTCCTACCGTGCGGCCCCAGCATTTT.